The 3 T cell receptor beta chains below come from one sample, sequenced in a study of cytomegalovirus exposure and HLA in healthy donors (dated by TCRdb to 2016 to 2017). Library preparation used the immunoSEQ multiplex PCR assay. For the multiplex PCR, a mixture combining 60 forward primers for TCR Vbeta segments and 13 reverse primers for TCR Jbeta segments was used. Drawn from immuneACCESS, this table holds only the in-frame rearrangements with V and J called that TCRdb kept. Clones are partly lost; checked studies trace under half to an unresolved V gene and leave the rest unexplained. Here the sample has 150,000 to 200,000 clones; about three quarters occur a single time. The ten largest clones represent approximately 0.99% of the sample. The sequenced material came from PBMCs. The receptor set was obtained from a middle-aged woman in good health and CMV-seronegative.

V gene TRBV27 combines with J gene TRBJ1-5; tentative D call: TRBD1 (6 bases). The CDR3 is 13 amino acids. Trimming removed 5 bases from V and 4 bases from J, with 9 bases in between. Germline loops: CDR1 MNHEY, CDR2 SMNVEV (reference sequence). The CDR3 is CASSLTGNQPQHF. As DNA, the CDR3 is TGTGCCAGCAGTCTTACAGGGAATCAGCCCCAGCATTTT.

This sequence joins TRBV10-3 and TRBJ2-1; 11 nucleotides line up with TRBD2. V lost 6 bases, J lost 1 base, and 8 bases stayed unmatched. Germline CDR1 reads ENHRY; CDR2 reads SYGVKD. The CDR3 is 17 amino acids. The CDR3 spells CAIRDSGTSGSYNEQFF. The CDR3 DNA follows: TGTGCCATCAGAGACTCCGGGACTAGCGGATCCTACAATGAGCAGTTCTTC.

The CDR3 sequence is CASSFGQGATQPQHF. The CDR3 DNA is TGTGCCAGCAGTTTCGGGCAGGGGGCAACTCAGCCCCAGCATTTT. The chain combines TRBV27 with TRBJ1-5; 8 bases align to TRBD1. After removal of 3 bases from V and 6 bases from J, the junction contained 7 bases not matched to a gene. The germline V gene has CDR1 MNHEY and CDR2 SMNVEV (reference sequence). This CDR3 is 15 amino acids long.